This T cell receptor (beta chain) was identified in a study of cytomegalovirus exposure and HLA in healthy donors. The study's findings and limits: Trimming of TCR beta V- and J-genes showed a link, identified in a later analysis, to a missense DCLRE1C variant. Cytomegalovirus-associated TCR beta chains were listed, numbering 150 to 200.

Trimming took off 7 bases at V and 6 bases at J, with 13 bases between the two ends. This CDR3 is built from 13 residues. Germline assignment: CDR1 SNHLY and CDR2 FYNNEI. Primers included in the PCR were 60 Vbeta and 13 Jbeta primers. Authors' analysis steps: Unique TCR beta chains totaled roughly 79 million in a later count, with roughly 10 million of them shared. Profiled with immunoSEQ multiplex PCR; TCRdb holds only in-frame clones, not every one. That table gives V, J and clone size, and the DNA gave D and trimming. This sample yields about 150,000 clones, of which 70% to 80% are seen a single time; about 2% belongs to the top ten. This clone was seen more than once but under ten times. Antigen specificity is unknown.

The receptor was derived from a man aged 30 to 45 in good health and CMV-seronegative. The sequencing sample was made of PBMCs. The J gene is TRBJ2-1, the V gene TRBV2, with TRBD1 as a possible D gene (5 bases). CDR3 coding DNA: TGTGCCAGCATCGGCAGGGTGGTCAATGAGCAGTTCTTC. Protein product: CASIGRVVNEQFF.